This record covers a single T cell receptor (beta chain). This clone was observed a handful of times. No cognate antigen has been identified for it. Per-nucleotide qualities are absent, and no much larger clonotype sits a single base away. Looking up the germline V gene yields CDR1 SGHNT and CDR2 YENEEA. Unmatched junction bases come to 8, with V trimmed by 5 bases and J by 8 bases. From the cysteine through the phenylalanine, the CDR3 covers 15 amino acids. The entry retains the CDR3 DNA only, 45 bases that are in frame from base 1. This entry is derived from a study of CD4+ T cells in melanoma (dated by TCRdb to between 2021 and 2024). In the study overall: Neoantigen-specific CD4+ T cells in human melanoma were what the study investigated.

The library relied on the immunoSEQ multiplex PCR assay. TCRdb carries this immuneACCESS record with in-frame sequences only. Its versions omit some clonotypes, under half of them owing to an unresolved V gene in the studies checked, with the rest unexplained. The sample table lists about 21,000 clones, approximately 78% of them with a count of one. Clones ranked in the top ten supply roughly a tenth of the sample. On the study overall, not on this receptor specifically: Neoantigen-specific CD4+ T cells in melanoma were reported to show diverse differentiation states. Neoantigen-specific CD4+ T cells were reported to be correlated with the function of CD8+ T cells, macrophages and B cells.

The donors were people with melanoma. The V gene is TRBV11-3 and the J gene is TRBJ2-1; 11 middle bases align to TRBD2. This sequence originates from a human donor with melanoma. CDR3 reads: CASSPRLAGRDEQFF. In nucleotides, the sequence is TGTGCCAGCAGCCCTAGACTAGCGGGGAGGGATGAGCAGTTCTTC.